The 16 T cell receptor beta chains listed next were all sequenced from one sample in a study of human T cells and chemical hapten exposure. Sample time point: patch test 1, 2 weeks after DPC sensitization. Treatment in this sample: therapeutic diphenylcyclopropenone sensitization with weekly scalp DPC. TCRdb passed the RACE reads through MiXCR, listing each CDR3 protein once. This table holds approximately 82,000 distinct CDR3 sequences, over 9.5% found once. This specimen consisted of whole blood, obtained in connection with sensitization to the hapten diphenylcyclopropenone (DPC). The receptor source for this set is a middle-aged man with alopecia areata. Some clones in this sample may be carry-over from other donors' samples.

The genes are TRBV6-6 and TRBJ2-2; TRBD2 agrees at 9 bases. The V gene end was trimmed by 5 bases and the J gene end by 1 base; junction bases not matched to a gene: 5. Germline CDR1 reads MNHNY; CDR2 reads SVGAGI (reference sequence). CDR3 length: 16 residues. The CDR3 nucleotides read TGTGCCAGCAGTCTACTTAGCGGGAGGAACACCGGGGAGCTGTTTTTT. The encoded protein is CASSLLSGRNTGELFF.

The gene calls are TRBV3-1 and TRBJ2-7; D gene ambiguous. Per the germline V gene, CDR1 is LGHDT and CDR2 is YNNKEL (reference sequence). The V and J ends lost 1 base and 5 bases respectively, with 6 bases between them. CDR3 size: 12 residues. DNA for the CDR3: TGTGCCAGCAGCCAAGTAACACACGAGCAGTACTTC. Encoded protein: CASSQVTHEQYF.

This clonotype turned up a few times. The CDR3 region has the DNA TGTGCCAGTAGTACGACCCCTGTACAGAAACTGTTTTTT. It specifies CASSTTPVQKLFF. The chain links TRBV19 to TRBJ1-4; D is uncertain. The CDR3 runs 13 residues. V was clipped by 4 bases and J by 11 bases, with 14 bases between them. Per the germline V gene, CDR1 is LNHDA and CDR2 is SQIVND (reference sequence).

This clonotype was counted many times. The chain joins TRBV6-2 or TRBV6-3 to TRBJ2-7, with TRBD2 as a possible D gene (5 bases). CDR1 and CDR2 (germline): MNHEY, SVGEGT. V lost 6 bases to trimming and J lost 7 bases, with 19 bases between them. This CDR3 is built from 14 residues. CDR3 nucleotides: TGTGCCAGCAGACTGACCCGACGGGATGGAGAGCAGTACGTC. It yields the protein CASRLTRRDGEQYV.

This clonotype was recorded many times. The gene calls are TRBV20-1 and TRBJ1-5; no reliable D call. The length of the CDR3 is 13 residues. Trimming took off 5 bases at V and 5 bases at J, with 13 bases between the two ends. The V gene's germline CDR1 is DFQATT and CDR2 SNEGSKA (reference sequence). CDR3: CSAGTNSDQPQHF. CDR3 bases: TGCAGTGCTGGCACGAATTCGGATCAGCCCCAGCATTTT.

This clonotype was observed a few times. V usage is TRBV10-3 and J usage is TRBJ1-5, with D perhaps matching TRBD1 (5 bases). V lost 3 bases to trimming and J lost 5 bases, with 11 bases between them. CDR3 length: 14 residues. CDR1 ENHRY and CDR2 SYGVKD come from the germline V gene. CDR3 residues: CAISDSGQDQPQHF. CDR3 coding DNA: TGTGCCATCAGTGACTCCGGACAAGATCAGCCCCAGCATTTT.

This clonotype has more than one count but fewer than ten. The CDR3 spells CSGFPDGSGYTF. The CDR3 DNA sequence: TGCAGCGGATTCCCCGACGGGAGTGGCTACACCTTC. The chain has TRBV29-1 and TRBJ1-2; no reliable D call. Trimming pared 7 bases from V and 7 bases from J, leaving 16 bases between. The CDR3 contains 12 residues. Germline CDR1 reads SQVTM; CDR2 reads ANQGSEA.

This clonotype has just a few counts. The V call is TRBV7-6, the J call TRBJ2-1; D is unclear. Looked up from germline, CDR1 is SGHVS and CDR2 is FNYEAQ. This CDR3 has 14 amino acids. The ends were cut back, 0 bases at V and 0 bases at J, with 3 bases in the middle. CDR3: CASSLATSYNEQFF. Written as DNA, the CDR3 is TGTGCCAGCAGCTTAGCGACCTCCTACAATGAGCAGTTCTTC.

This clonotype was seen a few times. CDR3 sequence (DNA): TGTGCCAGCTCACTCACTCCCGGGACAGCTGGGTATCTGACTTTC. Its protein product is CASSLTPGTAGYLTF. The V gene is TRBV18, the J gene TRBJ2-6; 7 nucleotides align to TRBD1. Germline loops: CDR1 KGHSH, CDR2 LQKENI. The ends lost 4 bases at V and 16 bases at J; junction bases unmatched: 16. This CDR3 contains 15 residues.

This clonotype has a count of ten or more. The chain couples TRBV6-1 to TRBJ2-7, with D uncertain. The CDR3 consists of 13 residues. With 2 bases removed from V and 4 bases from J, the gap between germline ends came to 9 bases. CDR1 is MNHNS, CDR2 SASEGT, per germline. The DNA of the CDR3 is TGTGCCAGCAGTGAACTTGGCGATTACGAGCAGTACGTC. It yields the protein CASSELGDYEQYV.

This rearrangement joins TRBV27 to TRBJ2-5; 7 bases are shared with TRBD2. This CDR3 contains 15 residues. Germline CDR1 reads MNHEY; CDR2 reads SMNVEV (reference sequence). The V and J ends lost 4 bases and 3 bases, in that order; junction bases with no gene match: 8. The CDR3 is CASSYGGAGEETQYF. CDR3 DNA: TGTGCCAGCAGTTATGGAGGGGCGGGAGAAGAGACCCAGTACTTC.

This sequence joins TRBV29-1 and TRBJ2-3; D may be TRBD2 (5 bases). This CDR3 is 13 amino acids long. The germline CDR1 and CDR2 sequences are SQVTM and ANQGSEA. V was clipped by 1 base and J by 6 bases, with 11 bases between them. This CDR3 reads CSVEVWTGDTQYF. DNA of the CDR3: TGCAGCGTTGAAGTGTGGACTGGCGATACGCAGTATTTT.

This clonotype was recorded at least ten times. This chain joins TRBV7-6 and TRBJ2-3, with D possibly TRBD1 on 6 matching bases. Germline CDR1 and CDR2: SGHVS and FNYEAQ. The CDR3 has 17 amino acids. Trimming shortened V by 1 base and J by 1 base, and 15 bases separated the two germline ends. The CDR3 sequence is CASSLVSGVLGTDTQYF. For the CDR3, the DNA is TGTGCCAGCAGCTTAGTTTCAGGGGTACTCGGCACAGATACGCAGTATTTT. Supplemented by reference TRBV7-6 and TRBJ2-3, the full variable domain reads GAGVSQSPRYKVTKRGQDVALRCDPISGHVSLYWYRQALGQGPEFLTYFNYEAQQDKSGLPNDRFSAERPEGSISTLTIQRTEQRDSAMYRCASSLVSGVLGTDTQYFGPGTRLTVL.

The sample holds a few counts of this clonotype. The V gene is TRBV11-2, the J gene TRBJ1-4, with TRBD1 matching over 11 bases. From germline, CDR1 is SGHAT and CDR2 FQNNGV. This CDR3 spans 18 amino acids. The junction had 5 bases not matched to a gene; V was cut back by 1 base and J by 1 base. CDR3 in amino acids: CASSLADRGQVTNEKLFF. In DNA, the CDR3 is TGTGCCAGCAGCTTAGCGGACAGGGGGCAAGTAACTAATGAAAAACTGTTTTTT. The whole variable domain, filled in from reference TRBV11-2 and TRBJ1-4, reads EAGVAQSPRYKIIEKRQSVAFWCNPISGHATLYWYQQILGQGPKLLIQFQNNGVVDDSQLPKDRFSAERLKGVDSTLKIQPAKLEDSAVYLCASSLADRGQVTNEKLFFGSGTQLSVL.

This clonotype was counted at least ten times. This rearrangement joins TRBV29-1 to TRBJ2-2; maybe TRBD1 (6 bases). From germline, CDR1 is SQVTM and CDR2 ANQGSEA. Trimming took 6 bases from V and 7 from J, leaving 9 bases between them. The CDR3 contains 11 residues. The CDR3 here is CSVGQFGELFF. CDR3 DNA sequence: TGCAGCGTCGGACAGTTCGGGGAGCTGTTTTTT.

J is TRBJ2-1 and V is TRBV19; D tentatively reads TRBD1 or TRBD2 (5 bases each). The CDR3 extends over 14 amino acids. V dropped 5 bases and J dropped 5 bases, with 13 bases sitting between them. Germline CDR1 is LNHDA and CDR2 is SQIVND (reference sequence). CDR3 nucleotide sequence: TGTGCCAGTAGTTCGGGTCTGGGGGACAATGAGCAGTTCTTC. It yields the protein CASSSGLGDNEQFF.